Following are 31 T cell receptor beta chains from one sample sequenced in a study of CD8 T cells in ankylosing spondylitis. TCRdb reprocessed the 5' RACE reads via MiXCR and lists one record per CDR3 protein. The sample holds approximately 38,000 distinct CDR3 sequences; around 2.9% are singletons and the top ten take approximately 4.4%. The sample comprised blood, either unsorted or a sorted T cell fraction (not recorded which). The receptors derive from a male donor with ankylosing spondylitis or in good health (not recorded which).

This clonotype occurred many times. DNA of the CDR3: TGTGCCAGCAGCGCATGGGGGGGCTACACCTTC. This encodes CASSAWGGYTF. V gene TRBV9 combines with J gene TRBJ1-2, with TRBD1 as a possible D gene (5 bases). The length of the CDR3 is 11 residues. Germline V gene lookup returns CDR1 SGDLS and CDR2 YYNGEE. V was pared by 3 bases and J by 8 bases, with 8 bases between.

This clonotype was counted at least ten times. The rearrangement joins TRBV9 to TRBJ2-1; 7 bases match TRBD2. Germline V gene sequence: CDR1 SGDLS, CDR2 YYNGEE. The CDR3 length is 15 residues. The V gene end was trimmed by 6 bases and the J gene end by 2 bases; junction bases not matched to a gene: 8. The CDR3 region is CASTLSGSPYNEQFF. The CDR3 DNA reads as TGTGCCAGCACCCTTAGCGGGTCCCCCTACAATGAGCAGTTCTTC.

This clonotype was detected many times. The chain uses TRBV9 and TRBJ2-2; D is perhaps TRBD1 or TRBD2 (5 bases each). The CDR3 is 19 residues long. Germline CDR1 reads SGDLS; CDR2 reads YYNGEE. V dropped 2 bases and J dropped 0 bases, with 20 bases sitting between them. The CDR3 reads CASSVIGTGTMTNTGELFF. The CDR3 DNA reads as TGTGCCAGCAGCGTTATCGGTACGGGGACCATGACGAACACCGGGGAGCTGTTTTTT. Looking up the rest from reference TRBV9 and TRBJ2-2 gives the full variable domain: DSGVTQTPKHLITATGQRVTLRCSPRSGDLSVYWYQQSLDQGLQFLIQYYNGEERAKGNILERFSAQQFPDLHSELNLSSLELGDSALYFCASSVIGTGTMTNTGELFFGEGSRLTVL.

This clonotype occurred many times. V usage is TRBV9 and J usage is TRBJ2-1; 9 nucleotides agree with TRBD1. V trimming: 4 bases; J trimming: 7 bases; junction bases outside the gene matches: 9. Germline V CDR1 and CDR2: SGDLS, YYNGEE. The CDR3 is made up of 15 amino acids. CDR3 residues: CASSPFRDRVNEQFF. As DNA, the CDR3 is TGTGCCAGCAGCCCATTCCGGGACAGGGTGAATGAGCAGTTCTTC.

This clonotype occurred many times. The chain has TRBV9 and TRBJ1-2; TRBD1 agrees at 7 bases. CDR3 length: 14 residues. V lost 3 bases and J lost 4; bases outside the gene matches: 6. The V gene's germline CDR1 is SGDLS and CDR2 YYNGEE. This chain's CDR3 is CASSALSGGYGYTF. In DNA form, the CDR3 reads TGTGCCAGCAGCGCGCTGTCAGGGGGCTATGGCTACACCTTC.

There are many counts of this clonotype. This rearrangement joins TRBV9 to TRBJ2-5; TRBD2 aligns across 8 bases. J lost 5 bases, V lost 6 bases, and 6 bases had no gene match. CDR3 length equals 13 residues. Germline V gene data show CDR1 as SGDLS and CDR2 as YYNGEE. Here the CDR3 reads CASTGRVDETQYF. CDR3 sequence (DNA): TGTGCCAGCACCGGGAGGGTGGACGAGACCCAGTACTTC. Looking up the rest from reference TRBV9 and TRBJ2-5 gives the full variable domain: DSGVTQTPKHLITATGQRVTLRCSPRSGDLSVYWYQQSLDQGLQFLIQYYNGEERAKGNILERFSAQQFPDLHSELNLSSLELGDSALYFCASTGRVDETQYFGPGTRLLVL.

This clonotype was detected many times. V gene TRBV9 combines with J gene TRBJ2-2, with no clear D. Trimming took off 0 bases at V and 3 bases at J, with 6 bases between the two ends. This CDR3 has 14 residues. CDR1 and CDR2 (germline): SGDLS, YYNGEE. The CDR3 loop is CASSVDGYTGELFF. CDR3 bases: TGTGCCAGCAGCGTAGATGGCTACACCGGGGAGCTGTTTTTT.

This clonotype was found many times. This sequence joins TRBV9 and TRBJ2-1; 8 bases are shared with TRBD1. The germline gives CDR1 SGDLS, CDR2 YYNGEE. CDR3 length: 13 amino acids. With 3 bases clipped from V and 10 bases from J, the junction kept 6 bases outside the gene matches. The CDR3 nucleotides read TGTGCCAGCAGCGAATGGACAGGGCCCGAGCAGTTCTTC. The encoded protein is CASSEWTGPEQFF.

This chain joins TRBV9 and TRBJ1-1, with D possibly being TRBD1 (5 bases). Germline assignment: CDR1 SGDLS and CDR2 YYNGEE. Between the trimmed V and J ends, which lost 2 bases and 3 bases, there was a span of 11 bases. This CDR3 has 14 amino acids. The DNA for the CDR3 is TGTGCCAGCAGCGTGTCTCAGGGCTACACTGAAGCTTTCTTT. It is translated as CASSVSQGYTEAFF.

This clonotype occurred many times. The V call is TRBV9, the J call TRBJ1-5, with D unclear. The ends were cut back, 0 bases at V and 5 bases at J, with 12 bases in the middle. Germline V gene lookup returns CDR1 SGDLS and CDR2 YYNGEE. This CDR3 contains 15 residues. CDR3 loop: CASSVGGREDQPQHF. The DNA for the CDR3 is TGTGCCAGCAGCGTAGGAGGGCGGGAGGATCAGCCCCAGCATTTT.

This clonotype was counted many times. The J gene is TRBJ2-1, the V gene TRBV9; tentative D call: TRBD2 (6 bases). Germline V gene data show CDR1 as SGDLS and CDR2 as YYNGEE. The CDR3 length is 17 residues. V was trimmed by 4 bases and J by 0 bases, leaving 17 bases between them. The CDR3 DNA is TGTGCCAGCAGCCGGTCCCCCCTAGCGTCCTCCTACAATGAGCAGTTCTTC. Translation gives CASSRSPLASSYNEQFF.

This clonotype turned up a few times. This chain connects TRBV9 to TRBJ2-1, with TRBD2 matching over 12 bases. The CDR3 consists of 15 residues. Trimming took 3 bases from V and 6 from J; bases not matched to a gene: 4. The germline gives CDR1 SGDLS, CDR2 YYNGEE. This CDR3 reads CASSASGRALNEQFF. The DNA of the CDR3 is TGTGCCAGCAGCGCTAGCGGGAGGGCCCTCAATGAGCAGTTCTTC.

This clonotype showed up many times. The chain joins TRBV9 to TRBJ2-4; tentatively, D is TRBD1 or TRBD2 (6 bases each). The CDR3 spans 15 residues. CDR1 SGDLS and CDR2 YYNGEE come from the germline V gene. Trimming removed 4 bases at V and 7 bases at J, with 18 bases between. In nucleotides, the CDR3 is TGTGCCAGCAGCCCTCTGACGGGGGCGCGGAACATTCAGTACTTC. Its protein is CASSPLTGARNIQYF.

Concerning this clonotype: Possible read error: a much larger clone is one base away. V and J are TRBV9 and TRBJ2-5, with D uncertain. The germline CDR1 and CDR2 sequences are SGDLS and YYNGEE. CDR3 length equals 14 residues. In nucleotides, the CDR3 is TGTGCCAGCAGCGCAGGAGTGAACCACGAGACCCAGTACTTC. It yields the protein CASSAGVNHETQYF. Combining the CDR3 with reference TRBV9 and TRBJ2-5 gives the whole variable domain DSGVTQTPKHLITATGQRVTLRCSPRSGDLSVYWYQQSLDQGLQFLIQYYNGEERAKGNILERFSAQQFPDLHSELNLSSLELGDSALYFCASSAGVNHETQYFGPGTRLLVL.

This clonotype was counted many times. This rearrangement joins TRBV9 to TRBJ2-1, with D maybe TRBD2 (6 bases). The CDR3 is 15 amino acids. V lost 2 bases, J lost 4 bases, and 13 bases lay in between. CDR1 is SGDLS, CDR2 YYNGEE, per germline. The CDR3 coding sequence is TGTGCCAGCAGCGTCTCTACCCGGGGGTACAATGAGCAGTTCTTC. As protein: CASSVSTRGYNEQFF.

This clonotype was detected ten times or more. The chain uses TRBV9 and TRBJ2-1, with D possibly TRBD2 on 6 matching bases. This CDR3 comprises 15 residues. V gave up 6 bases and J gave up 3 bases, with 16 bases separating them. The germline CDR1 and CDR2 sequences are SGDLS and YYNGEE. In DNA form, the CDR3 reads TGTGCCAGCACTCCGACTGCGGGGAGCTACAATGAGCAGTTCTTC. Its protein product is CASTPTAGSYNEQFF.

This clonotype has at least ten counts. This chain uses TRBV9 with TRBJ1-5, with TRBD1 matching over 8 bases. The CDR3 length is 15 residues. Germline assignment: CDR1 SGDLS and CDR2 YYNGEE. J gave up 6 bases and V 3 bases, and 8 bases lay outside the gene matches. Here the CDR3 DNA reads TGTGCCAGCAGCGGGACAGGGTTGTTAGTTCAGCCCCAGCATTTT. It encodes CASSGTGLLVQPQHF.

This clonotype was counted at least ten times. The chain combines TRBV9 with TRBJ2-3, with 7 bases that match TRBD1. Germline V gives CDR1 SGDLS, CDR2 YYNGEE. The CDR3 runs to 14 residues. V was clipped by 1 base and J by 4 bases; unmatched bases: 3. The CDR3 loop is CASSVQGVADTQYF. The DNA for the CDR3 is TGTGCCAGCAGCGTACAGGGGGTGGCAGATACGCAGTATTTT.

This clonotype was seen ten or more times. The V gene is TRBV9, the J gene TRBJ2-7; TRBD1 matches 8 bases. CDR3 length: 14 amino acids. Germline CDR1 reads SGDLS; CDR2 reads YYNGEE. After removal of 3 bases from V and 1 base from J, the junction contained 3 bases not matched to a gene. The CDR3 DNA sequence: TGTGCCAGCAGCGGTAGGACAGGGTCCTACGAGCAGTACTTC. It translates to CASSGRTGSYEQYF.

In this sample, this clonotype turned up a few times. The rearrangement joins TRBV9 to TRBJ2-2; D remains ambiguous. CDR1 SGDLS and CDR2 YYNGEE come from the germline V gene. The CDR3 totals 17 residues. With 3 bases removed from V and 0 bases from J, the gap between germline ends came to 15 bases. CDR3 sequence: CASSARAHNANTGELFF. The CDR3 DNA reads TGTGCCAGCAGCGCGAGAGCCCATAACGCGAACACCGGGGAGCTGTTTTTT.

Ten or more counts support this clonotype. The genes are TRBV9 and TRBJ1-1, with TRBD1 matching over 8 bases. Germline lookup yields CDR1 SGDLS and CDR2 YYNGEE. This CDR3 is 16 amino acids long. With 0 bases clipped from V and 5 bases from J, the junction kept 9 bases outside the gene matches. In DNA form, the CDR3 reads TGTGCCAGCAGCGTAGGGCCAGGGGGCGAACGGACTGAAGCTTTCTTT. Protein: CASSVGPGGERTEAFF.

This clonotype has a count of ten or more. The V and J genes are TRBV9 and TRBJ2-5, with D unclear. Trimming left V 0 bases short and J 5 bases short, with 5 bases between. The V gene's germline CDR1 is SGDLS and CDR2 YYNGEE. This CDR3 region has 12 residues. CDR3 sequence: CASSVGYETQYF. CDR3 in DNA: TGTGCCAGCAGCGTAGGATACGAGACCCAGTACTTC. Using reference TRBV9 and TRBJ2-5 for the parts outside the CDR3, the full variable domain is DSGVTQTPKHLITATGQRVTLRCSPRSGDLSVYWYQQSLDQGLQFLIQYYNGEERAKGNILERFSAQQFPDLHSELNLSSLELGDSALYFCASSVGYETQYFGPGTRLLVL.

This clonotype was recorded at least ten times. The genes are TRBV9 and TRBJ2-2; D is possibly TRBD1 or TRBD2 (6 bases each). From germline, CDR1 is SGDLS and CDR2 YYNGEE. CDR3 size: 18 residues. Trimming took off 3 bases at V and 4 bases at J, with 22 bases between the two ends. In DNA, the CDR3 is TGTGCCAGCAGCGCCCTCCCCGTCGGGGGCGGAATCACCGGGGAGCTGTTTTTT. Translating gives CASSALPVGGGITGELFF.

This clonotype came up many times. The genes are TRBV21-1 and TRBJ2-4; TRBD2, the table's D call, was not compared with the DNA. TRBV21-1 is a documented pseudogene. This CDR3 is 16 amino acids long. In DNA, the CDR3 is TGTGCCAGCAGCACAAAGAGTCCGGGACTCCAAAACATTCAGTACTTC. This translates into CASSTKSPGLQNIQYF.

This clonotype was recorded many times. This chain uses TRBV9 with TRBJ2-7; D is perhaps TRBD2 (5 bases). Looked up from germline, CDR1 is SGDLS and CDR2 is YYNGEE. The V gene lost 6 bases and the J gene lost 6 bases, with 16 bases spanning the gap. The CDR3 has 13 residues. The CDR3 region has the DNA TGTGCCAGCACCAGTTGGGAGTTCGGCGAGCAGTACTTC. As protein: CASTSWEFGEQYF.

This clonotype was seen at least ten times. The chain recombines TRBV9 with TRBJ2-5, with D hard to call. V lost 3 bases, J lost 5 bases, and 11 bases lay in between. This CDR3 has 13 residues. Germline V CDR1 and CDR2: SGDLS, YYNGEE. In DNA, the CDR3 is TGTGCCAGCAGCGCGGAGCCCCCGGAGACCCAGTACTTC. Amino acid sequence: CASSAEPPETQYF.

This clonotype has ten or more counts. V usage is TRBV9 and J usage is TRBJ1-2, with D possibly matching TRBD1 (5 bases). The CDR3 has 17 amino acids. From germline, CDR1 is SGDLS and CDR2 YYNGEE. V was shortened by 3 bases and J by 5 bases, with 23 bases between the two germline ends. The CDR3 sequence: CASSAPLGGGMNYGYTF. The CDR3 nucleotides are TGTGCCAGCAGCGCACCACTCGGGGGGGGGATGAATTATGGCTACACCTTC.

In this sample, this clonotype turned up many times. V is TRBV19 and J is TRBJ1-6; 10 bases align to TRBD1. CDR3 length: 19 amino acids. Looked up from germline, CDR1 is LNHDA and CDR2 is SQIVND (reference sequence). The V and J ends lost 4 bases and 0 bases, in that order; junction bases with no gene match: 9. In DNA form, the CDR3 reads TGTGCCAGTAGTAACCCAGGGACAGGGGAAAGCTCCTATAATTCACCCCTCCACTTT. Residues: CASSNPGTGESSYNSPLHF.

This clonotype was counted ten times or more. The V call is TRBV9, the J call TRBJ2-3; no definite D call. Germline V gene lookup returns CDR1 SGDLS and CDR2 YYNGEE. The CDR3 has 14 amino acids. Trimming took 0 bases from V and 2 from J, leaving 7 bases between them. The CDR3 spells CASSVGPDTDTQYF. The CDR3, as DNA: TGTGCCAGCAGCGTAGGTCCGGACACAGATACGCAGTATTTT.

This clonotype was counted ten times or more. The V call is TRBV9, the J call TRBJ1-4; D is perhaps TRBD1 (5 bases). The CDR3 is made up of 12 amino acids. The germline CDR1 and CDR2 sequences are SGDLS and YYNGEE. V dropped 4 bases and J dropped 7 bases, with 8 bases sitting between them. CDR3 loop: CASSRGAEKLFF. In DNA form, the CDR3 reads TGTGCCAGCAGCAGGGGCGCTGAAAAACTGTTTTTT. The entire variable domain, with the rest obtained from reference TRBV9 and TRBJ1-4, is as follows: DSGVTQTPKHLITATGQRVTLRCSPRSGDLSVYWYQQSLDQGLQFLIQYYNGEERAKGNILERFSAQQFPDLHSELNLSSLELGDSALYFCASSRGAEKLFFGSGTQLSVL.

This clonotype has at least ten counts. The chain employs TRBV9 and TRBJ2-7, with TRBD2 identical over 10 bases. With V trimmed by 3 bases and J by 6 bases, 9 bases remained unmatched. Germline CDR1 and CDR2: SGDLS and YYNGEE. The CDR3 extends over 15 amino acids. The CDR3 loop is CASSARGLAESEQYF. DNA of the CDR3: TGTGCCAGCAGCGCGCGAGGACTAGCGGAGTCCGAGCAGTACTTC. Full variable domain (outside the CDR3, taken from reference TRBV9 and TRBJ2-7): DSGVTQTPKHLITATGQRVTLRCSPRSGDLSVYWYQQSLDQGLQFLIQYYNGEERAKGNILERFSAQQFPDLHSELNLSSLELGDSALYFCASSARGLAESEQYFGPGTRLTVT.